This TCR beta chain is drawn from a study of T cell clonotyping in hematopoietic cell transplantation. This clone was seen just once. Its antigen is currently unknown. Recipients were bled about 28 days pretransplant and at posttransplant days 30, 100, 180. General study results and limits: Few recipient clonotypes overlapped donors; over 97% were de novo at given depth. Without cell sorting, CD4 versus CD8 contributions remain unresolved. Pathologically expanded recipient clonotypes increased progressively from day 30 to day 180 as diversity fell.

Measured with immunoSEQ multiplex PCR; TCRdb has only the in-frame clones, and not every one. The table has 5,500 to 7,000 clones, 70% to 90% seen once. The TCR comes from a female patient aged 50-59 years who had an allogeneic stem cell transplant from an unrelated donor, so the T cells may come from the graft donor. Some clones in this sample may be carry-over from other donors' samples. Sequencing was performed on peripheral blood mononuclear cells, taken 180 days after allogeneic stem cell transplant.

CDR3 in amino acids: CASSLDRAYNEQFF. The CDR3 coding sequence is TGTGCCAGCAGCTTGGACAGGGCCTACAATGAGCAGTTCTTC. This chain joins TRBV11-2 and TRBJ2-1, with 8 positions matching TRBD1. The CDR3 runs to 14 residues. Trimming removed 3 bases from V and 2 bases from J; junction bases left unmatched: 0. Germline V gives CDR1 SGHAT, CDR2 FQNNGV.